This T cell receptor (beta chain) was obtained from a study of blood T cells in healthy people across ages. Next came a second PCR, run for about 7 to 12 cycles, which used a sample-barcoded 5' primer along with a J-beta primer mix. Through a template-switch adaptor with 12 random nucleotides, each cDNA molecule received a tag. TCRdb used MiXCR to reprocess the 5' RACE reads, holding one entry per CDR3 protein. The sample includes about 640,000 distinct CDR3 sequences, approximately 50% of them seen just once. This CDR3 comprises 14 residues. Only a few counts were recorded for this clonotype. Sample: blood. This chain links TRBV12-3 or TRBV12-4 with TRBJ2-4, with 9 nucleotides matching TRBD1. The J call is in doubt because the DNA end fits TRBJ2-7 better. The receptor was isolated from a man aged 55 to 69 in good health. The CDR3 reads CASRPTGGPYEQYF. CDR3 nucleotide sequence: TGTGCCAGCAGACCGACAGGGGGTCCCTACGAGCAGTACTTC.